These T cell receptor beta chains were read from a single sample in a study of blood T cell repertoires in COVID-19. Sequencing was performed with immunoSEQ multiplex PCR; in TCRdb, only in-frame clones are kept and a portion is missing. In the table there are approximately 280,000 clones, about 90% of which are singletons. What was sequenced was PBMCs or T cells enriched from blood (not recorded which). Receptor source: a woman in her sixties or seventies who had recovered from COVID-19. Each CDR3 is given with its conserved first and last residue. Only part of the rows carry a size: once, few, many, or a class if the clone is expanded.

once,TRBJ2-2,TRBV24-1,CATMGQSTGELFF
few,TRBJ1-1,TRBV6-5,CASSYSSLTRNTEAFF
.,TRBJ1-1,TRBV7-9,CASTRTVGLGVNTEAFF
.,TRBJ2-7,TRBV5-1,CASSLEGLAGNEQYF
.,TRBJ2-3,TRBV30,CAGSGVSTDTQYF
.,TRBJ2-7,TRBV27,CASSFIAGGSYEQYF
.,TRBJ1-1,TRBV7-8,CASSSLQGTEAFF
.,TRBJ2-7,TRBV10-3,CAISGQGVGEQYF
.,TRBJ1-5,TRBV28,CASSSPGQGMGQPQHF
.,TRBJ2-3,TRBV5-1,CASSFGQGLTDTQYF
.,TRBJ1-6,TRBV11-2,CASSSTGLGSPLHF
.,TRBJ2-2,TRBV5-4,CASSERGGRRTGELFF
.,TRBJ2-7,TRBV19,CASSILADSYEQYF
.,TRBJ2-1,TRBV7-9,CASSAVVGDNEQFF
.,TRBJ1-2,TRBV28,CASSSTGTYGYTF
once,TRBJ1-4,TRBV6-5,CASSYSFNRKLFF
.,TRBJ2-5,TRBV5-1,CASSLFRGNSGETQYF
.,TRBJ2-5,TRBV10-1,CASSDGQQETQYF
.,TRBJ1-4,TRBV2,CASRKTGLSEKLFF
.,TRBJ2-5,TRBV7-9,CASSFGTSGGSGETQYF
.,TRBJ2-2,TRBV6-5,CASTAGFETGELFF
.,TRBJ1-2,TRBV28,CASSSPAGGIGYTF
.,TRBJ2-3,TRBV12-3/TRBV12-4,CASSPGYTQYF
once,TRBJ1-4,TRBV5-1,CASSSTGGDHEKLFF
.,TRBJ1-3,TRBV4-1,CASSHLQGAGNTIYF
.,TRBJ1-1,TRBV10-3,CAISADGENTEAFF
.,TRBJ2-5,TRBV6-5,CASSKAESQETQYF
once,TRBJ1-6,TRBV27,CASSRRQGIDNSPLHF
.,TRBJ2-3,TRBV10-1,CASSGTPGTSGKDTQYF
.,TRBJ2-1,TRBV5-1,CASSESGSTYNEQFF
.,TRBJ1-6,TRBV2,CASKPVDRDSPLHF
.,TRBJ1-2,TRBV2,CASSAQGRDTF
.,TRBJ1-4,TRBV4-1,CASSHRGEFTEKLFF
.,TRBJ2-1,TRBV19,CASSTPSSRSYNEQFF